The clone carrying this T cell receptor beta chain was observed once. The sample originates from a study of OX40 agonist ivuxolimab in advanced cancers. The CDR3 has 15 amino acids. V dropped 11 bases and J dropped 0; count of bases not matched to a gene: 10. Germline-derived CDR1 and CDR2 are SNHLY and FYNNEI. The repertoire was sequenced with immunoSEQ multiplex PCR; TCRdb's copy has only in-frame clones and lacks some. This table has approximately 81,000 clones, more than 85% appearing once. The chain carries TRBV2 and TRBJ2-4; TRBD2 matches 7 bases. This sequence was found in an adult with an advanced solid tumor such as melanoma, head and neck, liver or kidney cancer. Sequences were derived from CD4+ or CD8+ T cells sorted from blood, sampled in a trial of the OX40 agonist ivuxolimab. The CDR3 DNA follows: TGTGCCTCCGATCCGGGGGGACTAGCCAAAAACATTCAGTACTTC. It translates to CASDPGGLAKNIQYF.